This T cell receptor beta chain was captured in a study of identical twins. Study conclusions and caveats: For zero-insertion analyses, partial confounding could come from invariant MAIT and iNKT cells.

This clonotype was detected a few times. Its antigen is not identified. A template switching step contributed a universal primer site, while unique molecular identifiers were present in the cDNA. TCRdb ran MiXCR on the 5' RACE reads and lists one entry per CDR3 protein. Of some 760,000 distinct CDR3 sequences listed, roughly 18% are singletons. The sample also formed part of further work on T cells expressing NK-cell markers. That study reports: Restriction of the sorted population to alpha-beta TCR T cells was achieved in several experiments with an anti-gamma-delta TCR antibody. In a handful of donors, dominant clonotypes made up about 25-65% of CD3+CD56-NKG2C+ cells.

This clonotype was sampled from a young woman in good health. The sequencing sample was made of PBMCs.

The CDR3 nucleotides read TGTGCCATCCAGCGGGAGTCTTACAATGAGCAGTTCTTC. It yields the protein CAIQRESYNEQFF. The chain employs TRBV2 and TRBJ2-1; 8 positions match TRBD2. Germline V gene data show CDR1 as SNHLY and CDR2 as FYNNEI. J gave up 4 bases and V 10 bases, and 6 bases lay outside the gene matches. The CDR3 is made up of 13 amino acids.